This T cell receptor beta chain is drawn from a study of T cells in localized non-small cell lung cancer. On this clone itself: Its cognate antigen is unknown.

Regarding the study as a whole: Among the tissues sampled, uninvolved adjacent lung had the highest T cell clonality, above tumor. Detection in adjacent lung was observed for a median around 55 of the top 100 tumor clones. Because sequencing included only one region (of the tumor), heterogeneity remains possible. A raised T cell density in blood coincided with lengthier overall survival.

Sequencing was performed with immunoSEQ multiplex PCR; in TCRdb, only in-frame clones are kept and a portion is missing. The data contain about 78,000 clones, 84% of them singletons. The sample here was peripheral blood, taken before any cancer treatment. The TCR originated in a man between 40 and 70 years old with stage I lung adenocarcinoma.

The CDR3 region is CASSYHQDTQYF. CDR3 bases: TGTGCCAGCAGCTACCACCAAGATACGCAGTATTTT. This chain connects TRBV5-4 to TRBJ2-3; D remains unclear. V shed 3 bases and J shed 5 bases, with 7 bases lying between them. This CDR3 comprises 12 residues. Looked up from germline, CDR1 is SGHNT and CDR2 is YYREEE (reference sequence).